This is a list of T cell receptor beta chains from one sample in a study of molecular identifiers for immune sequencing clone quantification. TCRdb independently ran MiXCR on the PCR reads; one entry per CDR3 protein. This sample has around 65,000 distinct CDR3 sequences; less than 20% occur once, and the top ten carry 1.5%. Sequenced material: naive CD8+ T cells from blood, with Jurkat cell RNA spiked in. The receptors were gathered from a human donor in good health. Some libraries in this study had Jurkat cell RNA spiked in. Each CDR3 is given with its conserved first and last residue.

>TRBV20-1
CSARDQVRTGLYEQYF
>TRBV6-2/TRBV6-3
CASSYIGAGAYEQYF
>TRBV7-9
CASSLVIGTGSPPDKNIQYF
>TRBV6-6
CASSYRENEKLFF
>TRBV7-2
CASSLVASGSRLQETQYF
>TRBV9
CASSVTPGQGFLDGYTF
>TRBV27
CATRGGGFYNEQFF
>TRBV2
CASMGGPTSTPYEQYF
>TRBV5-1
CASSDGLAGGGEQYF
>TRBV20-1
CSAKGAVYGYTF